A selection of T cell receptor beta chains follows, all from one sample in a study of blood T cell repertoires in COVID-19. TCRdb's copy holds only in-frame clones and misses some; the assay was immunoSEQ multiplex PCR. Of over 130,000 clones in the sample, about 87% were seen once. Sequenced material: peripheral blood. These TCRs come from a human donor in a cohort sampled during active COVID-19. The CDR3 runs from the conserved cysteine through the conserved F or W. D genes are given only for firm matches. A row's size may be missing; if present it is once, few, many or a size class.

size: NA
D: NA
length: 12
J: TRBJ2-5
V: TRBV30
CDR3: CAWTRSQETQYF
DNA: TGTGCCTGGACGAGGAGTCAAGAGACCCAGTACTTC

size: NA
D: NA
length: 13
J: TRBJ1-1
V: TRBV5-4
CDR3: CASSYIGGTEAFF
DNA: TGTGCCAGCAGCTACATCGGGGGCACTGAAGCTTTCTTT

size: NA
D: NA
length: 13
J: TRBJ2-1
V: TRBV5-3
CDR3: CARRTDRRGEQFF
DNA: TGTGCCAGAAGAACGGACAGGAGGGGTGAGCAGTTCTTC

size: NA
D: TRBD1
length: 14
J: TRBJ1-1
V: TRBV7-8
CDR3: CASSSPTGVTEAFF
DNA: TGTGCCAGCAGCTCCCCGACAGGGGTCACTGAAGCTTTCTTT

size: once
D: TRBD1
length: 13
J: TRBJ2-7
V: TRBV10-3
CDR3: CAISLRDRGEQYF
DNA: TGTGCCATCAGCCTCCGGGACAGGGGCGAGCAGTACTTC

size: NA
D: TRBD2
length: 13
J: TRBJ2-7
V: TRBV19
CDR3: CASSRGLAGEQYF
DNA: TGTGCCAGTAGCCGCGGACTAGCTGGCGAGCAGTACTTC

size: NA
D: TRBD1
length: 14
J: TRBJ1-2
V: TRBV28
CDR3: CASRGQGTNYGYTF
DNA: TGTGCCAGCAGGGGACAGGGGACAAACTATGGCTACACCTTC

size: NA
D: NA
length: 13
J: TRBJ1-1
V: TRBV10-3
CDR3: CAISETGGAEAFF
DNA: TGTGCCATCAGTGAAACAGGCGGGGCTGAAGCTTTCTTT

size: few
D: TRBD2
length: 14
J: TRBJ2-1
V: TRBV18
CDR3: CASSLTGGYNEQFF
DNA: TGTGCCAGCTCATTAACGGGGGGTTACAATGAGCAGTTCTTC

size: NA
D: TRBD2
length: 19
J: TRBJ2-1
V: TRBV7-3
CDR3: CASSFTGTSGGARYNEQFF
DNA: TGTGCCAGCAGCTTCACCGGGACTAGCGGGGGGGCCAGGTACAATGAGCAGTTCTTC

size: NA
D: TRBD1
length: 17
J: TRBJ2-7
V: TRBV18
CDR3: CASSPRDRGRRSYEQYF
DNA: TGTGCCAGCTCACCAAGGGACAGGGGGCGCAGGTCCTACGAGCAGTACTTC

size: NA
D: TRBD1
length: 17
J: TRBJ1-2
V: TRBV7-8
CDR3: CASSQDRGRLTNYGYTF
DNA: TGTGCCAGCAGCCAAGACAGGGGGCGTTTAACTAACTATGGCTACACCTTC

size: NA
D: NA
length: 14
J: TRBJ2-7
V: TRBV9
CDR3: CASSLQVNSYEQYF
DNA: TGTGCCAGCAGCTTACAGGTTAACTCCTACGAGCAGTACTTC

size: NA
D: TRBD1
length: 14
J: TRBJ1-4
V: TRBV7-6
CDR3: CASSSETGGEKLFF
DNA: TGTGCCAGCAGCTCGGAGACAGGGGGGGAAAAACTGTTTTTT

size: NA
D: NA
length: 10
J: TRBJ1-2
V: TRBV20-1
CDR3: CSANTYGYTF
DNA: TGCAGTGCTAACACCTATGGCTACACCTTC

size: NA
D: NA
length: 15
J: TRBJ1-5
V: TRBV24-1
CDR3: CATSRGGTGNQPQHF
DNA: TGTGCCACCTCAAGGGGGGGCACCGGGAATCAGCCCCAGCATTTT

size: NA
D: TRBD2
length: 16
J: TRBJ2-5
V: TRBV5-5
CDR3: CASSLGGAGGVETQYF
DNA: TGTGCCAGCAGCTTGGGAGGGGCGGGGGGCGTCGAGACCCAGTACTTC

size: NA
D: NA
length: 15
J: TRBJ2-5
V: TRBV3-1/TRBV3-2
CDR3: CASSQEAGPQETQYF
DNA: TGTGCCAGCAGCCAAGAGGCAGGGCCCCAAGAGACCCAGTACTTC

size: NA
D: NA
length: 15
J: TRBJ2-5
V: TRBV2
CDR3: CASSGRGLAGGTQYF
DNA: TGTGCCAGCAGTGGACGAGGCCTGGCTGGTGGGACCCAGTACTTC

size: NA
D: TRBD1
length: 14
J: TRBJ1-2
V: TRBV7-8
CDR3: CASSRTGGLYGYTF
DNA: TGTGCCAGCAGCCGGACAGGGGGCCTCTATGGCTACACCTTC

size: once
D: NA
length: 15
J: TRBJ2-1
V: TRBV4-1
CDR3: CASSRGLIGGNEQFF
DNA: TGCGCCAGCAGCCGCGGGCTTATCGGCGGCAATGAGCAGTTCTTC

size: NA
D: NA
length: 16
J: TRBJ1-2
V: TRBV4-3
CDR3: CASSQGLQDRNYGYTF
DNA: TGCGCCAGCAGCCAAGGCTTGCAGGACAGAAACTATGGCTACACCTTC

size: NA
D: NA
length: 13
J: TRBJ2-5
V: TRBV3-1/TRBV3-2
CDR3: CASSQDRGRPQYF
DNA: TGTGCCAGCAGCCAAGATCGCGGCCGCCCGCAGTACTTC

size: NA
D: TRBD1
length: 15
J: TRBJ1-5
V: TRBV5-1
CDR3: CASSLDGTVNQPQHF
DNA: TGCGCCAGCAGCTTGGACGGGACAGTAAATCAGCCCCAGCATTTT

size: NA
D: TRBD1
length: 14
J: TRBJ2-7
V: TRBV6-5
CDR3: CASSYGTGVDEQYF
DNA: TGTGCCAGCAGTTACGGGACAGGGGTAGACGAGCAGTACTTC